This T cell receptor (beta chain) was obtained from a study of TIL therapy for anti-PD-1-resistant metastatic lung cancer. About the study: Tumor harvest preceded PD-1/PD-L1 blockade, followed by nivolumab treatment. Tumors carried a median approximately 1.6 non-synonymous mutations per megabase. Most patients had lung adenocarcinoma.

V lost 3 bases, J lost 6 bases, and 12 bases lay in between. The CDR3 runs 13 residues. Germline assignment: CDR1 SGHVS and CDR2 FQNEAQ. Time point of the sample: pre-treatment sample, taken before nivolumab and TIL therapy. This was the immunoSEQ v3 assay. The protocol was immunoSEQ multiplex PCR, while the TCRdb copy is restricted to in-frame clones and leaves out a portion. The repertoire consists of about 59,000 clones, with around 79% occurring once and the leading ten covering about 2%. The specimen comprised blood, sampled at baseline. The V and J genes are TRBV7-8 and TRBJ2-7; possibly TRBD2 for D (7 bases). The clonotype originates from a person aged 25 to 80 with non-small cell lung cancer. Here the CDR3 reads CASSFAAGAEQYF. CDR3 bases: TGTGCCAGCAGCTTCGCCGCGGGGGCCGAGCAGTACTTC.